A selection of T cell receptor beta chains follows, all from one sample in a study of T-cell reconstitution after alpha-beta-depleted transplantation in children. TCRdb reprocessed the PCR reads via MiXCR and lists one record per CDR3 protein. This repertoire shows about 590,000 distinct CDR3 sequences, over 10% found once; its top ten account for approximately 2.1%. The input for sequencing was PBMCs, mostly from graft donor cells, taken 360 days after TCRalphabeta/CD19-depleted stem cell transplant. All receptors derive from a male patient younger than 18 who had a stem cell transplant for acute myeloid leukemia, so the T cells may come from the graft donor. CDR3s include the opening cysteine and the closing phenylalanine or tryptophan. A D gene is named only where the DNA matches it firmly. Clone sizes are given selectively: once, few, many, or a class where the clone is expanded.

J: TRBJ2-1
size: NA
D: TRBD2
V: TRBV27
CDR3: CASSASSGTREFF
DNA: TGTGCCAGCAGTGCTTCTTCCGGGACTAGAGAGTTCTTC

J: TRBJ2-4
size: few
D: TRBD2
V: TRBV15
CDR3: CATSRVSGSRDIQYF
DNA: TGTGCCACCAGCAGAGTTAGCGGGAGCAGGGACATTCAGTACTTC

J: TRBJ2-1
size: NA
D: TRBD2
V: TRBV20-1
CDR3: CSAQRTSGRNEQFF
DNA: TGCAGTGCCCAACGGACTAGCGGGAGGAATGAGCAGTTCTTC

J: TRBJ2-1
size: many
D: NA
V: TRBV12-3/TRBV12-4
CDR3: CASSFVRTGVYENEQFF
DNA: TGTGCCAGCAGTTTCGTCAGGACGGGAGTTTATGAAAATGAGCAGTTCTTC

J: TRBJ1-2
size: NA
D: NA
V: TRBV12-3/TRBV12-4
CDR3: CASTNGRAGYTF
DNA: TGTGCCAGCACCAATGGACGTGCAGGCTACACCTTC

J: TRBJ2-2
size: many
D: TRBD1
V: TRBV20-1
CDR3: CSATGTANTGELFF
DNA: TGCAGTGCTACCGGGACAGCGAACACCGGGGAGCTGTTTTTT

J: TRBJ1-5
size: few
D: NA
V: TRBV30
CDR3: CAWSAGQYSNQPQHF
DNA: TGTGCCTGGAGTGCAGGACAGTATAGCAATCAGCCCCAGCATTTT

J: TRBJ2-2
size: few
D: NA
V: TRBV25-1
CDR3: CASSEWGAKNTGELFF
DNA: TGTGCCAGCAGTGAATGGGGAGCGAAGAACACCGGGGAGCTGTTTTTT

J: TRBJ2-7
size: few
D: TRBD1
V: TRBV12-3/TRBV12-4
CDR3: CASRDRVNEQYF
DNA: TGTGCCAGCCGGGACAGGGTAAACGAGCAGTACTTC

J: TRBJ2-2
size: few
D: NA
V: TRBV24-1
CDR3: CATSVPPGHLVGTGELFF
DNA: TGTGCCACCAGTGTGCCCCCGGGACACCTGGTAGGCACCGGGGAGCTGTTTTTT

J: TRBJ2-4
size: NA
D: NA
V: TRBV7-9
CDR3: CASSLSQALAKNIQYF
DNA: TGTGCCAGCAGCTTATCCCAGGCCTTAGCCAAAAACATTCAGTACTTC

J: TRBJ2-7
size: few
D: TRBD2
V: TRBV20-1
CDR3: CSARGGGNTYEQYF
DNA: TGCAGTGCTAGGGGCGGGGGAAACACCTACGAGCAGTACTTC

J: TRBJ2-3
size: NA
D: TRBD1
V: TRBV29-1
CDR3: CSVDGDRGSTDTQYF
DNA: TGCAGCGTTGATGGGGACAGGGGGAGCACAGATACGCAGTATTTT

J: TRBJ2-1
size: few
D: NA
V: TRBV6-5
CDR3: CASSYPGQGNNEQFF
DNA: TGTGCCAGCAGTTACCCCGGCCAGGGGAACAATGAGCAGTTCTTC

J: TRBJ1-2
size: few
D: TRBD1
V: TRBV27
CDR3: CASSLDRGDYGYTF
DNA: TGTGCCAGCAGTTTGGACAGGGGGGACTATGGCTACACCTTC

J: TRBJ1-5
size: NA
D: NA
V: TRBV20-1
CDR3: CSASWTDDQPQHF
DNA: TGCAGTGCCTCTTGGACGGACGATCAGCCCCAGCATTTT

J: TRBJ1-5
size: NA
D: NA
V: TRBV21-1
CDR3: CASICRDTGNQPQHF
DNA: TGTGCCAGCATCTGTAGGGATACGGGCAATCAGCCCCAGCATTTT

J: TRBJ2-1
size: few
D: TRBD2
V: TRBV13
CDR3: CASSLTAGGQFF
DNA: TGTGCCAGCAGCTTAACAGCGGGAGGGCAGTTCTTC

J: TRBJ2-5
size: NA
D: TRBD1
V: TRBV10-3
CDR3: CAIRDRVGETQYF
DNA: TGTGCCATCCGGGACAGGGTGGGAGAGACCCAGTACTTC

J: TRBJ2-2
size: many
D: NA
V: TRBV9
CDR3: CASSVDRSGELFF
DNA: TGTGCCAGCAGCGTAGATCGGAGCGGGGAGCTGTTTTTT

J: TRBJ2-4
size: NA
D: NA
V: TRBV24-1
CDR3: CATSDPRGNIQYF
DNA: TGTGCCACCAGTGACCCTAGGGGGAACATTCAGTACTTC

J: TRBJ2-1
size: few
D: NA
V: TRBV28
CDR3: CASEIGALVDEQFF
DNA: TGTGCCAGCGAGATCGGTGCCTTGGTCGATGAGCAGTTCTTC

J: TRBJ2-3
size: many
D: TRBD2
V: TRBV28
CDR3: CASSDQRGGNTQYF
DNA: TGTGCCAGCAGCGACCAGAGGGGAGGGAATACGCAGTATTTT

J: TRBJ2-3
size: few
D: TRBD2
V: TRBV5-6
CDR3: CASSLTAGGTDTQYF
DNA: TGTGCCAGCAGCTTAACGGCGGGAGGGACAGATACGCAGTATTTT

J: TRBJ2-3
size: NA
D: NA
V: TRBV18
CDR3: CASSPLEDTQYF
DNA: TGTGCCAGCTCACCCCTTGAAGATACGCAGTATTTT

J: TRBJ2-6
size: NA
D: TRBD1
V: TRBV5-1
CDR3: CASIRDRSSGANVLTF
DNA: TGCGCCAGCATCCGGGACAGGAGCTCTGGGGCCAACGTCCTGACTTTC

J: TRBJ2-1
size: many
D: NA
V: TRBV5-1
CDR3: CASSFATDYNEQFF
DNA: TGCGCCAGCAGCTTCGCGACTGACTACAATGAGCAGTTCTTC

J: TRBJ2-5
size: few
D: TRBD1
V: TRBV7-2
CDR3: CASSLGDRQETQYF
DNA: TGTGCCAGCAGCTTAGGGGACAGGCAAGAGACCCAGTACTTC

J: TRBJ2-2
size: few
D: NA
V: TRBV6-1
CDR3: CASSILAPGPLNTGELFF
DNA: TGTGCCAGCAGTATTCTAGCGCCTGGCCCCTTGAACACCGGGGAGCTGTTTTTT

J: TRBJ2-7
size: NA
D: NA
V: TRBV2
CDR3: CASGALDRTYEQYF
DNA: TGTGCCAGCGGGGCTCTGGACAGAACCTACGAGCAGTACTTC

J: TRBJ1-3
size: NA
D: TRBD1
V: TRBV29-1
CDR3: CSAWTGGAGNTIYF
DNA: TGCAGCGCGTGGACAGGGGGCGCAGGAAACACCATATATTTT

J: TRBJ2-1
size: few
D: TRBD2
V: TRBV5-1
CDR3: CASSPRPPGLATSYNEQFF
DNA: TGCGCCAGCAGCCCCCGACCTCCGGGACTAGCAACTTCCTACAATGAGCAGTTCTTC

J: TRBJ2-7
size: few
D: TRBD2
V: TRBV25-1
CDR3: CASSEKTGGEQYF
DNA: TGTGCCAGCAGTGAGAAAACGGGGGGCGAGCAGTACTTC

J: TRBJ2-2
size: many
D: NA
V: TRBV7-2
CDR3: CASSLDGYTGELFF
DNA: TGTGCCAGCAGCTTAGACGGCTACACCGGGGAGCTGTTTTTT

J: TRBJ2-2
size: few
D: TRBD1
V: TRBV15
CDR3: CATSRRGQDFYTGELFF
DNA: TGTGCCACCAGCAGAAGGGGACAGGATTTTTACACCGGGGAGCTGTTTTTT

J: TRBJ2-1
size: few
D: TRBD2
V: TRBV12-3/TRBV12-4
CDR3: CASSLAPWTSGSSYNEQFF
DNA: TGTGCCAGCAGTTTAGCTCCCTGGACTAGCGGGAGCTCCTACAATGAGCAGTTCTTC

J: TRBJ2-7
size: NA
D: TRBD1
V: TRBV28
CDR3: CASSLLGRGTGGDDEQYF
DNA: TGTGCCAGCAGTTTATTAGGGAGGGGGACAGGGGGGGACGACGAGCAGTACTTC

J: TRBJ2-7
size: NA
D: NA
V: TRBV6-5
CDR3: CASSYFSGGSYEQYF
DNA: TGTGCCAGCAGTTACTTCTCAGGGGGGTCCTACGAGCAGTACTTC

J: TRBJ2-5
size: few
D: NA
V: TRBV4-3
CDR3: CASSQDRNSQETQYF
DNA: TGCGCCAGCAGCCAAGATCGGAACTCCCAAGAGACCCAGTACTTC

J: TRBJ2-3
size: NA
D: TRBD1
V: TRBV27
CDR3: CASSGSRGPTDTQYF
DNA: TGTGCCAGCAGTGGGTCCAGGGGGCCCACAGATACGCAGTATTTT

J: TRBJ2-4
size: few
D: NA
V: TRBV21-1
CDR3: CASSKARGPLNYIQYF
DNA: TGTGCCAGCAGCAAAGCGCGGGGACCCCTCAATTACATTCAGTACTTC

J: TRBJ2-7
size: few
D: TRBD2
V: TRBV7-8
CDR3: CASSLAGLAGNYEQYF
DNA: TGTGCCAGCAGCTTAGCCGGGCTAGCGGGAAACTACGAGCAGTACTTC

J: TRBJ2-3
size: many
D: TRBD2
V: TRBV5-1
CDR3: CASSWTSGSTTDTQYF
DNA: TGCGCCAGCAGCTGGACTAGCGGGAGTACCACAGATACGCAGTATTTT